These T cell receptor beta chains were read from a single sample in a study of blood T cell repertoires in COVID-19. The repertoire was sequenced with immunoSEQ multiplex PCR; TCRdb's copy has only in-frame clones and lacks some. The table lists roughly 200,000 clones, around four fifths of them singletons, with 12% in the top ten. The source material was PBMCs or T cells enriched from blood (not recorded which). Receptors originate from a man in his forties who had recovered from COVID-19. The CDR3 runs from the conserved cysteine through the conserved F or W. The D gene is left open where the match is weak. Clone size, where shown, is once, few, many, or a class for clones that have expanded.

clone size: NA; D gene: NA; V gene: TRBV7-2; J gene: TRBJ1-2; CDR3 protein: CASSLVGRADGYTF; CDR3 DNA: TGTGCCAGCAGCTTAGTGGGCAGGGCCGATGGCTACACCTTC
clone size: NA; D gene: TRBD1; V gene: TRBV4-1; J gene: TRBJ1-3; CDR3 protein: CASCGQVGNTIYF; CDR3 DNA: TGCGCCAGCTGCGGACAGGTTGGAAACACCATATATTTT
clone size: NA; D gene: NA; V gene: TRBV19; J gene: TRBJ1-4; CDR3 protein: CASSIPWTATNEKLFF; CDR3 DNA: TGTGCCAGTAGTATTCCTTGGACAGCGACTAATGAAAAACTGTTTTTT
clone size: NA; D gene: NA; V gene: TRBV6-5; J gene: TRBJ1-4; CDR3 protein: CASRRFQSTNEKLFF; CDR3 DNA: TGTGCCAGCAGACGTTTCCAGTCAACTAATGAAAAACTGTTTTTT
clone size: NA; D gene: NA; V gene: TRBV10-3; J gene: TRBJ2-1; CDR3 protein: CAISGSGDEQFF; CDR3 DNA: TGTGCCATCAGTGGCAGCGGAGATGAGCAGTTCTTC
clone size: NA; D gene: TRBD2; V gene: TRBV4-3; J gene: TRBJ2-7; CDR3 protein: CASSGKKTDISSGRGNEQYF; CDR3 DNA: TGCGCCAGCAGCGGAAAAAAGACCGATATCAGTAGCGGGAGGGGCAACGAGCAGTACTTC
clone size: NA; D gene: NA; V gene: TRBV5-1; J gene: TRBJ1-6; CDR3 protein: CASSLASSYNSPLHF; CDR3 DNA: TGCGCCAGCAGCTTGGCGTCCTCCTATAATTCACCCCTCCACTTT
clone size: NA; D gene: NA; V gene: TRBV5-1; J gene: TRBJ2-1; CDR3 protein: CASSLWEVWNEQFF; CDR3 DNA: TGCGCCAGCAGCTTGTGGGAGGTGTGGAATGAGCAGTTCTTC
clone size: few; D gene: NA; V gene: TRBV5-1; J gene: TRBJ1-2; CDR3 protein: CASSLKLDTAYTF; CDR3 DNA: TGCGCCAGCAGCTTGAAGTTGGACACCGCCTACACCTTC
clone size: NA; D gene: NA; V gene: TRBV4-2; J gene: TRBJ2-7; CDR3 protein: CASSQDGGFLNEQYF; CDR3 DNA: TGTGCCAGCAGCCAAGATGGCGGGTTTCTGAACGAGCAGTACTTC
clone size: NA; D gene: NA; V gene: TRBV7-9; J gene: TRBJ2-3; CDR3 protein: CASSRGSLSTDTQYF; CDR3 DNA: TGTGCCAGCAGCCGAGGAAGCCTCAGCACAGATACGCAGTATTTT
clone size: once; D gene: NA; V gene: TRBV3-1/TRBV3-2; J gene: TRBJ1-2; CDR3 protein: CASSFSPPGYGYTF; CDR3 DNA: TGTGCCAGCAGCTTTAGCCCGCCTGGCTATGGCTACACCTTC
clone size: once; D gene: TRBD1; V gene: TRBV2; J gene: TRBJ2-7; CDR3 protein: CASSPGQGRWEQYF; CDR3 DNA: TGTGCCAGCAGTCCGGGACAGGGGCGTTGGGAGCAGTACTTC
clone size: NA; D gene: NA; V gene: TRBV19; J gene: TRBJ2-7; CDR3 protein: CASSSQVSGYEQYF; CDR3 DNA: TGTGCCAGTAGTTCCCAGGTTTCGGGATACGAGCAGTACTTC
clone size: NA; D gene: NA; V gene: TRBV5-1; J gene: TRBJ1-4; CDR3 protein: CASSLGGATNEKLFF; CDR3 DNA: TGCGCCAGCAGCTTGGGCGGAGCAACTAATGAAAAACTGTTTTTT
clone size: NA; D gene: TRBD1; V gene: TRBV19; J gene: TRBJ1-5; CDR3 protein: CASSDRGKGQPQHF; CDR3 DNA: TGTGCCAGTTCGGACAGGGGGAAGGGGCAGCCCCAGCATTTT
clone size: NA; D gene: NA; V gene: TRBV10-2; J gene: TRBJ1-2; CDR3 protein: CASSDRRRGYTF; CDR3 DNA: TGCGCCAGCAGTGACCGGAGGCGAGGCTACACCTTC
clone size: NA; D gene: TRBD2; V gene: TRBV4-1; J gene: TRBJ2-1; CDR3 protein: CASSPPASGIYNEQFF; CDR3 DNA: TGCGCCAGCAGCCCTCCGGCTAGCGGGATCTACAATGAGCAGTTCTTC
clone size: few; D gene: NA; V gene: TRBV29-1; J gene: TRBJ1-2; CDR3 protein: CSVEGGVDYYGYTF; CDR3 DNA: TGCAGCGTTGAAGGTGGAGTAGACTACTATGGCTACACCTTC
clone size: NA; D gene: TRBD1; V gene: TRBV5-5; J gene: TRBJ2-3; CDR3 protein: CASSLGQGVVSDTQYF; CDR3 DNA: TGTGCCAGCAGCTTAGGACAGGGGGTTGTCTCAGATACGCAGTATTTT
clone size: NA; D gene: TRBD2; V gene: TRBV4-2; J gene: TRBJ2-6; CDR3 protein: CASSLAGQASGANVLTF; CDR3 DNA: TGTGCCAGCAGCCTAGCGGGTCAAGCCTCTGGGGCCAACGTCCTGACTTTC
clone size: NA; D gene: TRBD2; V gene: TRBV7-2; J gene: TRBJ2-2; CDR3 protein: CASRGSRERNTGELFF; CDR3 DNA: TGTGCCAGCAGGGGTTCGCGGGAGAGAAACACCGGGGAGCTGTTTTTT
clone size: NA; D gene: TRBD1; V gene: TRBV29-1; J gene: TRBJ1-2; CDR3 protein: CSVLQGAGGYTF; CDR3 DNA: TGCAGCGTTTTACAGGGGGCCGGGGGCTACACCTTC
clone size: NA; D gene: NA; V gene: TRBV29-1; J gene: TRBJ2-5; CDR3 protein: CSVGGPKETQYF; CDR3 DNA: TGCAGCGTCGGGGGACCGAAAGAGACCCAGTACTTC
clone size: NA; D gene: TRBD1; V gene: TRBV15; J gene: TRBJ1-2; CDR3 protein: CATSPITRDRGFYGYTF; CDR3 DNA: TGTGCCACCAGCCCAATTACCCGGGACAGGGGGTTCTATGGCTACACCTTC
clone size: few; D gene: TRBD2; V gene: TRBV6-5; J gene: TRBJ2-1; CDR3 protein: CASTTAGGINEQFF; CDR3 DNA: TGTGCCAGCACAACAGCGGGAGGGATCAATGAGCAGTTCTTC
clone size: NA; D gene: NA; V gene: TRBV7-9; J gene: TRBJ2-2; CDR3 protein: CASRAASNTGELFF; CDR3 DNA: TGTGCCAGCAGGGCGGCTTCGAACACCGGGGAGCTGTTTTTT
clone size: NA; D gene: TRBD1; V gene: TRBV7-9; J gene: TRBJ1-5; CDR3 protein: CASSLQGDQPQHF; CDR3 DNA: TGTGCCAGCAGCTTACAGGGGGACCAGCCCCAGCATTTT
clone size: NA; D gene: NA; V gene: TRBV6-6; J gene: TRBJ1-4; CDR3 protein: CASSYEAGQYNEKLFF; CDR3 DNA: TGTGCCAGCAGTTACGAAGCCGGACAGTATAATGAAAAACTGTTTTTT
clone size: NA; D gene: NA; V gene: TRBV14; J gene: TRBJ2-7; CDR3 protein: CASSPGLYEQYF; CDR3 DNA: TGTGCCAGCAGCCCTGGCCTTTACGAGCAGTACTTC
clone size: NA; D gene: NA; V gene: TRBV30; J gene: TRBJ2-3; CDR3 protein: CAWSVQSTDTQYF; CDR3 DNA: TGTGCCTGGAGTGTACAGAGCACAGATACGCAGTATTTT
clone size: NA; D gene: TRBD1; V gene: TRBV5-6; J gene: TRBJ1-2; CDR3 protein: CASSNRDRGFGGYTF; CDR3 DNA: TGTGCCAGCAGCAACCGGGACAGGGGCTTCGGCGGCTACACCTTC
clone size: NA; D gene: NA; V gene: TRBV5-1; J gene: TRBJ2-1; CDR3 protein: CASSLRQVKDEQFF; CDR3 DNA: TGCGCCAGCAGCTTACGGCAGGTGAAGGATGAGCAGTTCTTC
clone size: NA; D gene: TRBD1; V gene: TRBV3-1/TRBV3-2; J gene: TRBJ1-1; CDR3 protein: CASSPVAGGSTEAFF; CDR3 DNA: TGTGCCAGCAGCCCCGTCGCAGGGGGTAGCACTGAAGCTTTCTTT
clone size: NA; D gene: NA; V gene: TRBV15; J gene: TRBJ2-3; CDR3 protein: CATSRDLGGYTDTQYF; CDR3 DNA: TGTGCCACCAGCAGAGATCTCGGGGGATACACAGATACGCAGTATTTT
clone size: NA; D gene: NA; V gene: TRBV7-3; J gene: TRBJ1-1; CDR3 protein: CASSLGADFLSEEAFF; CDR3 DNA: TGTGCCAGCAGCTTGGGCGCGGACTTCCTTTCCGAGGAAGCTTTCTTT
clone size: NA; D gene: TRBD1; V gene: TRBV4-3; J gene: TRBJ1-2; CDR3 protein: CASSQDPQRYAGGYGYTF; CDR3 DNA: TGCGCCAGCAGCCAAGACCCCCAAAGATATGCAGGGGGCTATGGCTACACCTTC
clone size: once; D gene: NA; V gene: TRBV27; J gene: TRBJ2-3; CDR3 protein: CASSFGSADTQYF; CDR3 DNA: TGTGCCAGCAGTTTTGGTAGCGCAGATACGCAGTATTTT
clone size: once; D gene: TRBD1; V gene: TRBV5-4; J gene: TRBJ2-1; CDR3 protein: CASSSAGTGVNEQFF; CDR3 DNA: TGTGCCAGCAGCTCGGCAGGGACAGGGGTCAATGAGCAGTTCTTC
clone size: NA; D gene: TRBD1; V gene: TRBV28; J gene: TRBJ1-2; CDR3 protein: CASSPIRGTGFYGYTF; CDR3 DNA: TGTGCCAGCAGCCCCATCCGCGGGACAGGGTTTTATGGCTACACCTTC
clone size: NA; D gene: TRBD2; V gene: TRBV13; J gene: TRBJ2-1; CDR3 protein: CASSLSFAGTSGTRGYNEQFF; CDR3 DNA: TGTGCCAGCAGCTTAAGTTTCGCCGGGACTAGCGGGACCCGAGGGTACAATGAGCAGTTCTTC
clone size: NA; D gene: NA; V gene: TRBV6-5; J gene: TRBJ1-1; CDR3 protein: CASSSPRTQNTEAFF; CDR3 DNA: TGTGCCAGCAGTAGTCCGAGGACACAGAACACTGAAGCTTTCTTT
clone size: NA; D gene: TRBD1; V gene: TRBV2; J gene: TRBJ2-2; CDR3 protein: CATSGTGATGELFF; CDR3 DNA: TGTGCCACCTCGGGGACAGGTGCTACCGGGGAGCTGTTTTTT
clone size: NA; D gene: NA; V gene: TRBV5-1; J gene: TRBJ2-3; CDR3 protein: CASSYTFSGTGTDTQYF; CDR3 DNA: TGCGCCAGCAGCTATACATTTAGCGGTACTGGCACAGATACGCAGTATTTT
clone size: NA; D gene: NA; V gene: TRBV7-9; J gene: TRBJ1-1; CDR3 protein: CASSFGRGNTEAFF; CDR3 DNA: TGTGCCAGCAGCTTCGGACGGGGGAACACTGAAGCTTTCTTT
clone size: NA; D gene: TRBD2; V gene: TRBV6-2/TRBV6-3; J gene: TRBJ2-3; CDR3 protein: CASSLLAGLSDTQYF; CDR3 DNA: TGTGCCAGCAGTTTACTAGCGGGATTATCAGATACGCAGTATTTT
clone size: NA; D gene: TRBD1; V gene: TRBV19; J gene: TRBJ2-7; CDR3 protein: CASSLGQGAYEQYF; CDR3 DNA: TGTGCCAGTAGTCTGGGACAGGGGGCGTACGAGCAGTACTTC
clone size: NA; D gene: TRBD2; V gene: TRBV4-1; J gene: TRBJ2-5; CDR3 protein: CASSPPPGGREGLETQYF; CDR3 DNA: TGCGCCAGCAGCCCTCCACCTGGGGGGCGGGAGGGCCTAGAGACCCAGTACTTC
clone size: NA; D gene: TRBD1; V gene: TRBV4-3; J gene: TRBJ1-6; CDR3 protein: CASSQDWGQGAGSPLHF; CDR3 DNA: TGCGCCAGCAGCCAAGATTGGGGACAGGGGGCAGGATCACCCCTCCACTTT
clone size: once; D gene: TRBD1; V gene: TRBV7-2; J gene: TRBJ2-1; CDR3 protein: CASSLRGQGARNEQFF; CDR3 DNA: TGTGCCAGCAGCTTGAGGGGACAGGGGGCCAGAAATGAGCAGTTCTTC
clone size: NA; D gene: NA; V gene: TRBV19; J gene: TRBJ1-5; CDR3 protein: CASRGHRNQPQHF; CDR3 DNA: TGTGCCAGTAGGGGACATCGCAATCAGCCCCAGCATTTT
clone size: NA; D gene: TRBD2; V gene: TRBV28; J gene: TRBJ2-4; CDR3 protein: CASSTDAGRRGRNIQYF; CDR3 DNA: TGTGCCAGCAGTACTGATGCGGGACGGCGGGGGAGAAACATTCAGTACTTC
clone size: NA; D gene: NA; V gene: TRBV13; J gene: TRBJ2-2; CDR3 protein: CASSQYTGELFF; CDR3 DNA: TGTGCCAGCAGCCAATACACCGGGGAGCTGTTTTTT
clone size: few; D gene: TRBD2; V gene: TRBV19; J gene: TRBJ2-1; CDR3 protein: CASSRELAGVGYEQFF; CDR3 DNA: TGTGCCAGTAGTAGAGAGCTAGCGGGAGTCGGATATGAGCAGTTCTTC
clone size: NA; D gene: TRBD1; V gene: TRBV19; J gene: TRBJ1-2; CDR3 protein: CASSSPGQGVGGYTF; CDR3 DNA: TGTGCCAGTAGTTCACCGGGACAGGGCGTGGGTGGCTACACCTTC
clone size: NA; D gene: NA; V gene: TRBV27; J gene: TRBJ2-1; CDR3 protein: CASSSPPPYSEQFF; CDR3 DNA: TGTGCCAGCAGTTCCCCACCCCCTTACAGTGAGCAGTTCTTC
clone size: NA; D gene: NA; V gene: TRBV28; J gene: TRBJ2-7; CDR3 protein: CASMIRGHSYEQYF; CDR3 DNA: TGTGCCAGCATGATTCGTGGCCACTCCTACGAGCAGTACTTC